Listed here are 18 T cell receptor beta chains from one sample, sequenced in a study of cytomegalovirus exposure and HLA in healthy donors. The table came from immunoSEQ multiplex PCR; TCRdb's copy has only in-frame clones and leaves some out. Of 90,000 to 110,000 clones listed, approximately 91% are singletons. The sequencing input was PBMCs. Receptors originate from a woman under 30 in good health and CMV-seronegative.

The CDR3 spells CASSRPGGSGYTF. CDR3 DNA: TGTGCCAGCAGCCGCCCGGGGGGGAGTGGCTACACCTTC. The chain carries TRBV7-2 and TRBJ1-2, with D possibly TRBD1 on 5 matching bases. Deletions cut 5 bases from V and 7 bases from J, with 14 bases between. Looked up from germline, CDR1 is SGHTA and CDR2 is FQGNSA. This CDR3 is 13 amino acids long.

The chain combines TRBV19 with TRBJ2-3, with 11 bases fitting TRBD1. The CDR3 loop spans 18 amino acids. CDR1 LNHDA and CDR2 SQIVND come from the germline V gene (reference sequence). Losses at the gene ends were 3 bases for V and 4 bases for J; bases not matched to a gene: 12. CDR3: CASSIVFTGQGDPDTQYF. In DNA form, the CDR3 reads TGTGCCAGTAGTATTGTGTTTACGGGACAGGGGGACCCAGATACGCAGTATTTT.

This clone came up once. The chain employs TRBV6-5 and TRBJ2-1; 9 positions match TRBD2. Germline lookup yields CDR1 MNHEY and CDR2 SVGAGI. This CDR3 region has 16 residues. The junction had 5 bases not matched to a gene; V was cut back by 4 bases and J by 1 base. This CDR3 is CASSWGGGGSYNEQFF. As DNA, the CDR3 is TGTGCCAGCAGTTGGGGCGGGGGGGGGTCCTACAATGAGCAGTTCTTC.

V and J are TRBV5-4 and TRBJ2-1, with TRBD2 matching over 13 bases. Germline CDR1 reads SGHNT; CDR2 reads YYREEE (reference sequence). The CDR3 is 15 amino acids. After removal of 2 bases from V and 10 bases from J, the junction contained 6 bases not matched to a gene. The CDR3 protein is CASSLRTSGGAEQFF. The CDR3 DNA reads as TGTGCCAGCAGCTTACGGACTAGCGGGGGAGCGGAGCAGTTCTTC.

This clone was recorded only once. This chain uses TRBV7-3 with TRBJ1-1; 7 bases align to TRBD1. Germline lookup yields CDR1 SGHTA and CDR2 FQGTGA. The CDR3 covers 14 residues. Germline trimming cut 2 bases from V and 5 bases from J; bases unmatched to any gene: 5. In DNA form, the CDR3 reads TGTGCCAGCAGCTTATCAGGGGGTGGGACTGAAGCTTTCTTT. It specifies CASSLSGGGTEAFF.

The chain couples TRBV11-2 to TRBJ2-1, with TRBD2 identical over 13 bases. This CDR3 has 18 residues. The ends lost 1 base at V and 3 bases at J; junction bases unmatched: 6. The germline V gene encodes CDR1 SGHAT and CDR2 FQNNGV. CDR3 sequence (DNA): TGTGCCAGCAGCTTAGTCCGGACTAGCGGGGGAATCTACAATGAGCAGTTCTTC. Amino acid sequence: CASSLVRTSGGIYNEQFF.

J is TRBJ2-1 and V is TRBV7-2; 11 nucleotides match TRBD2. This CDR3 is built from 16 residues. CDR1 is SGHTA, CDR2 FQGNSA, per germline. J gave up 8 bases and V 3 bases, and 9 bases lay outside the gene matches. The DNA for the CDR3 is TGTGCCAGCAGCTTCTTTAGCGGGAGGGCGGGGGATGAGCAGTTCTTC. As protein: CASSFFSGRAGDEQFF.

As DNA, the CDR3 is TGTGCCAGCAGCTTGGGGGGATCGGGAACTGAAGCTTTCTTT. This translates into CASSLGGSGTEAFF. The rearrangement joins TRBV7-3 to TRBJ1-1; maybe TRBD1 (5 bases). With 3 bases removed from V and 5 bases from J, the gap between germline ends came to 13 bases. There are 14 residues in the CDR3. Germline CDR1 SGHTA, CDR2 FQGTGA.

The rearrangement uses TRBV11-2 and TRBJ2-1, with a tentative D call TRBD2 (5 bases). This CDR3 region has 15 residues. Trimming pared 4 bases from V and 6 bases from J, leaving 16 bases between. Germline V gene lookup returns CDR1 SGHAT and CDR2 FQNNGV. The CDR3 reads CASSSSRRRFNEQFF. In nucleotides, the CDR3 is TGTGCCAGCAGCTCTAGTCGGAGGCGGTTCAATGAGCAGTTCTTC.

The J gene is TRBJ2-3, the V gene TRBV5-1, with TRBD1 as a possible D gene (5 bases). V lost 3 bases and J lost 0, with 8 bases in between. Per the germline V gene, CDR1 is SGHRS and CDR2 is YFSETQ. The CDR3 consists of 14 residues. CDR3 sequence (DNA): TGCGCCAGCAGCTCACAGGTCAGCACAGATACGCAGTATTTT. This encodes CASSSQVSTDTQYF. The whole variable domain, remainder taken from reference TRBV5-1 and TRBJ2-3, is KAGVTQTPRYLIKTRGQQVTLSCSPISGHRSVSWYQQTPGQGLQFLFEYFSETQRNKGNFPGRFSGRQFSNSRSEMNVSTLELGDSALYLCASSSQVSTDTQYFGPGTRLTVL.

This chain uses TRBV13 with TRBJ2-3; weak D call: TRBD1 (5 bases). The CDR3 extends over 13 amino acids. V lost 7 bases to trimming and J lost 2 bases, with 10 bases between them. CDR1 is PRHDT and CDR2 is FYEKMQ in the germline V gene (reference sequence). For the CDR3, the DNA is TGTGCCAGCACTAGACAGACCACAGATACGCAGTATTTT. As protein: CASTRQTTDTQYF.

The chain uses TRBV14 and TRBJ1-2; no clear D. Germline V CDR1 and CDR2: SGHDN, FVKESK. V lost 3 bases to trimming and J lost 8 bases, with 13 bases between them. This CDR3 is built from 13 residues. CDR3 nucleotides: TGTGCCAGCAGCCATGAAAGACACCGAGGCTACACCTTC. Protein sequence: CASSHERHRGYTF.

DNA for the CDR3: TGTGCCAGCAGTTTGGGGCGGTTCACAGATACGCAGTATTTT. Translating it yields CASSLGRFTDTQYF. The V and J genes are TRBV28 and TRBJ2-3; perhaps TRBD1 as D (5 bases). CDR1 is MDHEN and CDR2 is SYDVKM in the germline V gene. V lost 3 bases to trimming and J lost 2 bases, with 9 bases between them. The CDR3 spans 14 residues.

The chain links TRBV16 to TRBJ1-1; no definite D call. Germline lookup yields CDR1 KGHSY and CDR2 FQNENV. The V and J ends lost 6 bases and 0 bases respectively, with 11 bases between them. This CDR3 spans 14 amino acids. The CDR3 region is CASRESLMNTEAFF. In DNA form, the CDR3 reads TGTGCCAGCAGAGAGAGCCTCATGAACACTGAAGCTTTCTTT.

The chain carries TRBV19 and TRBJ1-1; 7 bases are shared with TRBD1. Germline lookup yields CDR1 LNHDA and CDR2 SQIVND (reference sequence). Losses at the gene ends were 1 base for V and 8 bases for J; bases not matched to a gene: 4. The CDR3 has 13 amino acids. The CDR3: CASSIGTGVEAFF. The DNA for the CDR3 is TGTGCCAGTAGTATAGGCACAGGGGTCGAAGCTTTCTTT.

V is TRBV2 and J is TRBJ2-7; 15 bases align to TRBD2. The CDR3 contains 16 residues. The germline V gene has CDR1 SNHLY and CDR2 FYNNEI. The V and J ends lost 10 bases and 6 bases, in that order; junction bases with no gene match: 13. The CDR3 here is CATNGLAGGVRSEQYF. The CDR3 nucleotides read TGTGCCACCAATGGACTAGCGGGGGGGGTTCGGAGCGAGCAGTACTTC.

The CDR3 is CAWSKLAGHRQNEQFF. The CDR3 coding sequence is TGTGCCTGGAGTAAGCTAGCGGGCCACAGACAGAATGAGCAGTTCTTC. This chain joins TRBV30 and TRBJ2-1, with 8 nucleotides matching TRBD2. This CDR3 comprises 16 residues. The ends lost 2 bases at V and 7 bases at J; junction bases unmatched: 13. Per germline, CDR1 GTSNPN and CDR2 SVGIG (reference sequence).

The chain uses TRBV19 and TRBJ1-1; weak D call: TRBD1 (6 bases). Looked up from germline, CDR1 is LNHDA and CDR2 is SQIVND (reference sequence). The ends were cut back, 0 bases at V and 1 base at J, with 9 bases in the middle. CDR3 length: 15 amino acids. Here the CDR3 reads CASSIEGGANTEAFF. CDR3 DNA sequence: TGTGCCAGTAGTATAGAGGGGGGGGCGAACACTGAAGCTTTCTTT.